Listed below are T cell receptor beta chains from one sample, sequenced in a study of blood T cell repertoires in COVID-19. Using immunoSEQ multiplex PCR, the repertoire was profiled, and TCRdb retains in-frame clones only, with some absent. The repertoire has hundreds of thousands of clones, around 87% of them found once; the top ten carry 1.5% to 2%. Sequenced material: PBMCs or T cells enriched from blood (not recorded which). These receptor sequences come from a woman between 18 and 29 years old with acute COVID-19. Each CDR3 is given without its conserved first and last residue.

cdr3_aa v_call
ASSPGTDSRDEQF TRBV18
ASSLGRVYEQY TRBV11-1
SVLSGLSTEAF TRBV29-1
ASSSLAGTGNTGELF TRBV5-1
ASSFEEGTGYEQY TRBV19
ATSDLPGQGLNEQF TRBV24-1
ASSLGTGEDQPQH TRBV7-9
ASSVGDSSGNEQF TRBV9
ASRVAGGQRVETQY TRBV27
ASSQDHSDSYNEQF TRBV14
ASRKNRGRLSYNEQF TRBV2
ASSFEQGFGYT TRBV12-3/TRBV12-4
ASSLSGRSGNEQF TRBV5-1
ASSILGERGSYNEQF TRBV19
AWSVLVTNTEAF TRBV30
ASSEGGSYNEQF TRBV10-2
ASSFGGSEQF TRBV28
ASSHLLGTGEGTEAF TRBV14
ASWGQGRAATNEKLF TRBV21-1
ASSPPTREPNWGSGNTIY TRBV6-4
ASSTYTGTGGSDTQY TRBV27
ASAAGASNQPQH TRBV24-1
ASSLDRGIGEQY TRBV5-1
ASRTSGTYNEQF TRBV6-6
ASSPSLRLADYEQY TRBV18
ASSLGSGLVQETQY TRBV11-2
ASSQIYSPLH TRBV3-1/TRBV3-2
ASSQPHRGSRTEAF TRBV4-1
ASRGTSGD TRBV10-1